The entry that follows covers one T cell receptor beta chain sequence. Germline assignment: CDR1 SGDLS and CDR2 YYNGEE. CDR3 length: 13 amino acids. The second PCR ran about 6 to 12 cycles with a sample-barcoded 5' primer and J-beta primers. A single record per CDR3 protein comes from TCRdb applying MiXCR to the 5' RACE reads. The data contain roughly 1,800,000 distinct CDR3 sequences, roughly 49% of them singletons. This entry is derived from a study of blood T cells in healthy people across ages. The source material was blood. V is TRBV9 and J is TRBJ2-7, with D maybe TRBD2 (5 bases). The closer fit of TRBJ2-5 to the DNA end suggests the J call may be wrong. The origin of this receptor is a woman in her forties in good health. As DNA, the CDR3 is TGTGCCAGCAGCCCAGCCCTTGCGGGGACCCAGTACTTC. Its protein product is CASSPALAGTQYF.